The sequence of this T cell receptor (beta chain) was determined in a study of T cell responses to AZD1222 COVID-19 vaccine. For this clone: Its antigen is unidentified.

Study results and caveats: The donor cohort was predominantly white British with a female majority, and clonal diversity may have been underestimated. Dominant at 160-218 and 743-854, vaccine-associated CD4 TCRs also spanned spike.

In germline, CDR1 is WSHSY, CDR2 SAAADI. The CDR3 has 16 amino acids. V was trimmed by 9 bases and J by 4 bases, leaving 24 bases between them. Produced via immunoSEQ multiplex PCR; TCRdb's table is partial and in-frame only. The sample consists of 95,000 to 150,000 clones, 65% to 90% of them appearing once. The chain is built from TRBV10-2 and TRBJ1-2; D unresolved. This TCR was recovered from an adult who received the AZD1222 COVID-19 vaccine. Source: peripheral blood, taken 28 days after the second AZD1222 dose. The CDR3: CARPQGRILRIYGYTF. The DNA for the CDR3 is TGCGCCAGGCCACAAGGGAGGATCTTAAGGATCTATGGCTACACCTTC.